This TCR beta chain came from a study of blood T cell repertoires in COVID-19. Some clones are missing from TCRdb's copy, which holds only in-frame ones; the method was immunoSEQ multiplex PCR. The repertoire holds some 270,000 clones, approximately 88% seen once, with about 3.4% in the top ten. This CDR3 comprises 15 residues. Looked up from germline, CDR1 is SGHRS and CDR2 is YFSETQ. As for this clone: One junction end disagrees with the germline gene, perhaps due to a read error.

This chain links TRBV5-1 with TRBJ2-1; 14 bases map to TRBD2. This clonotype was sampled from a woman aged 40 to 55 who had been exposed to COVID-19. The material sequenced was PBMCs or T cells enriched from blood (not recorded which). CDR3 protein: CASSSGTSGSSEQFF. CDR3 in DNA: TGTGCCAGCAGCTCCGGGACTAGCGGGAGTAGTGAGCAGTTCTTC.